This is a list of T cell receptor beta chains from one sample in a study of shared clonotypes between healthy human individuals. Measured with immunoSEQ multiplex PCR; TCRdb has only the in-frame clones, and not every one. The table includes a few hundred thousand clones, roughly 97% detected once. The source material was naive CD4+ T cells sorted from blood. Every receptor here comes from a woman in her 30s in good health. Both conserved end residues are part of each CDR3. D genes are given only for firm matches. Clone size is shown for a subset of rows, as once, few, many or a class of expanded clone.

CDR3 protein	CDR3 DNA	V gene	J gene	D gene	clone size
CASSYGASFTGELFF	TGCGCCAGCAGCTATGGGGCCTCTTTCACCGGGGAGCTGTTTTTT	TRBV5-1	TRBJ2-2	NA	NA
CASSLWGHLHQPQHF	TGTGCCAGCAGTTTATGGGGACACCTTCATCAGCCCCAGCATTTT	TRBV28	TRBJ1-5	NA	NA
CASSTLPESNQPQHF	TGTGCCAGTAGTACCCTCCCAGAGAGCAATCAGCCCCAGCATTTT	TRBV19	TRBJ1-5	NA	NA
CASSLLAGGPYEQYF	TGCGCCAGCAGCTTGTTGGCAGGGGGCCCCTACGAGCAGTACTTC	TRBV5-1	TRBJ2-7	TRBD1	NA
CASSLSYRDRGNQPQHF	TGTGCCAGCAGTTTAAGCTACCGGGACAGGGGGAATCAGCCCCAGCATTTT	TRBV28	TRBJ1-5	TRBD1	NA
CASITPDRGYETQYF	TGTGCCAGCATTACGCCCGACAGGGGGTATGAGACCCAGTACTTC	TRBV2	TRBJ2-5	TRBD1	NA
CASRRGPDNEQFF	TGCGCCAGCAGGAGAGGGCCGGACAATGAGCAGTTCTTC	TRBV4-1	TRBJ2-1	NA	NA
CASTPDRLGRDTQYF	TGCGCCAGCACGCCAGACCGACTGGGGAGGGATACGCAGTATTTT	TRBV10-1	TRBJ2-3	NA	NA
CASSFNQPQHF	TGTGCCAGCAGCTTCAATCAGCCCCAGCATTTT	TRBV28	TRBJ1-5	NA	few
CASSQDVRSEIYEQYF	TGCGCCAGCAGCCAAGATGTAAGGTCGGAGATTTACGAGCAGTACTTC	TRBV4-1	TRBJ2-7	NA	NA
CAWSRLWGISSGANVLTF	TGTGCCTGGAGTAGGTTGTGGGGCATAAGCTCTGGGGCCAACGTCCTGACTTTC	TRBV30	TRBJ2-6	NA	NA
CASSIDAREAYGYTF	TGTGCCAGTAGTATAGATGCCAGGGAGGCTTATGGCTACACCTTC	TRBV19	TRBJ1-2	NA	NA
CASSPQLAGGPETQYF	TGTGCCAGCAGCCCCCAACTAGCGGGAGGGCCCGAGACCCAGTACTTC	TRBV7-9	TRBJ2-5	TRBD2	NA
CASSFDGRVSYEQYF	TGTGCCAGTAGTTTTGACGGACGAGTTTCCTACGAGCAGTACTTC	TRBV19	TRBJ2-7	NA	NA
CASSRAGSGESSYEQYF	TGTGCCAGCAGCCGGGCAGGGTCGGGGGAGAGCTCCTACGAGCAGTACTTC	TRBV7-9	TRBJ2-7	NA	NA
CASSLSYQGRNTGELFF	TGTGCCAGCAGTTTAAGCTATCAGGGGCGAAACACCGGGGAGCTGTTTTTT	TRBV27	TRBJ2-2	NA	NA
CASSWGARSNQPQHF	TGTGCCAGTAGCTGGGGGGCGAGGAGCAATCAGCCCCAGCATTTT	TRBV19	TRBJ1-5	NA	NA
CASSLAAIANTGELFF	TGTGCCAGCAGCTTGGCCGCGATCGCGAACACCGGGGAGCTGTTTTTT	TRBV5-8	TRBJ2-2	NA	NA
CASSPWGQGARGYGYTF	TGTGCCAGCAGCCCATGGGGACAGGGGGCGCGCGGCTATGGCTACACCTTC	TRBV28	TRBJ1-2	TRBD1	NA
CASSDLTGGNTKIDEQYF	TGCGCCAGCAGTGACTTGACAGGGGGGAACACTAAAATCGACGAGCAGTACTTC	TRBV10-1	TRBJ2-7	TRBD1	NA
CASSIVGTGFGQPQHF	TGTGCCAGTAGTATTGTCGGGACAGGGTTCGGTCAGCCCCAGCATTTT	TRBV19	TRBJ1-5	TRBD1	NA
CASSFTQAIGELFF	TGCGCCAGCAGCTTCACCCAGGCTATCGGGGAGCTGTTTTTT	TRBV5-1	TRBJ2-2	NA	NA
CASRDGSSGNTIYF	TGCGCCAGCAGGGACGGTAGCTCTGGAAACACCATATATTTT	TRBV10-2	TRBJ1-3	NA	few
CASSGRDNEKLFF	TGTGCCAGCAGTGGTAGGGATAATGAAAAACTGTTTTTT	TRBV2	TRBJ1-4	NA	NA
CASRNRVSYEQYF	TGTGCCAGCAGGAACAGGGTCTCCTACGAGCAGTACTTC	TRBV28	TRBJ2-7	NA	NA
CASSRGTRGGETQYF	TGTGCCAGCAGTCGTGGGACACGGGGTGGGGAGACCCAGTACTTC	TRBV28	TRBJ2-5	NA	NA
CASSESGGAHEQYF	TGCGCCAGCAGTGAGTCAGGGGGGGCCCACGAGCAGTACTTC	TRBV10-1	TRBJ2-7	NA	NA
CASNTPGQGYEKLFF	TGTGCCAGTAACACCCCGGGACAGGGGTATGAAAAACTGTTTTTT	TRBV19	TRBJ1-4	TRBD1	NA
CAISESGGEYNEQFF	TGTGCCATCAGTGAGTCCGGGGGAGAATACAATGAGCAGTTCTTC	TRBV10-3	TRBJ2-1	NA	NA
CASSLDRSGANVLTF	TGTGCCAGCAGCTTGGATCGCTCTGGGGCCAACGTCCTGACTTTC	TRBV5-4	TRBJ2-6	NA	NA
CASSSQPGDNEQFF	TGTGCCAGCAGCAGCCAGCCCGGGGACAATGAGCAGTTCTTC	TRBV6-5	TRBJ2-1	NA	NA
CASSSPVIAGPSYNEQFF	TGTGCCAGCAGTTCCCCGGTTATAGCGGGACCTAGTTACAATGAGCAGTTCTTC	TRBV28	TRBJ2-1	TRBD2	NA
CAITAGGANYGYTF	TGTGCCATCACCGCCGGGGGCGCGAACTATGGCTACACCTTC	TRBV10-3	TRBJ1-2	NA	NA
CASSMKATGADTQYF	TGTGCCAGTAGTATGAAAGCAACAGGGGCAGATACGCAGTATTTT	TRBV19	TRBJ2-3	TRBD1	NA
CASTLKPGQGVGTDTQYF	TGTGCCAGCACCCTCAAACCGGGACAGGGGGTCGGCACAGATACGCAGTATTTT	TRBV28	TRBJ2-3	TRBD1	once
CAISESAGQGYNEQFF	TGTGCCATCAGTGAGTCGGCGGGACAGGGTTACAATGAGCAGTTCTTC	TRBV10-3	TRBJ2-1	TRBD1	NA
CSVEGPNEKLFF	TGCAGCGTTGAGGGGCCTAATGAAAAACTGTTTTTT	TRBV29-1	TRBJ1-4	NA	NA
CASSSTGERYEQYF	TGCGCCAGCAGCTCGACAGGCGAACGTTACGAGCAGTACTTC	TRBV5-1	TRBJ2-7	NA	once
CASSSHRDGTEAFF	TGTGCCAGTAGTAGCCACAGGGACGGCACTGAAGCTTTCTTT	TRBV19	TRBJ1-1	NA	NA
CASSIDWDWTTSTDTQYF	TGTGCCAGTAGTATAGATTGGGACTGGACGACTAGCACAGATACGCAGTATTTT	TRBV19	TRBJ2-3	NA	NA
CASSTPRGTGGDKKFF	TGTGCCAGCAGCACCCCGAGAGGGACAGGGGGGGACAAAAAGTTCTTC	TRBV27	TRBJ2-1	TRBD1	NA
CASSMSGGVGFRTGYTF	TGTGCCAGTAGTATGTCAGGGGGCGTAGGTTTTAGGACCGGCTACACCTTC	TRBV19	TRBJ1-2	TRBD1	NA
CASSWTYEQYF	TGTGCCAGCAGCTGGACCTACGAGCAGTACTTC	TRBV28	TRBJ2-7	NA	NA
CASSHGLALNTGELFF	TGTGCCAGCAGCCACGGACTAGCGTTGAACACCGGGGAGCTGTTTTTT	TRBV11-2	TRBJ2-2	TRBD2	NA
CASSFKRVAGTDTQYF	TGCGCCAGCAGCTTTAAAAGGGTAGCGGGCACAGATACGCAGTATTTT	TRBV5-1	TRBJ2-3	NA	NA
CASSLGENIQYF	TGTGCCAGCAGCTTGGGTGAAAACATTCAGTACTTC	TRBV5-4	TRBJ2-4	NA	few
CASSAGTTNTEAFF	TGTGCCAGCAGTGCTGGGACAACGAACACTGAAGCTTTCTTT	TRBV6-4	TRBJ1-1	NA	NA
CASRASGGTGELFF	TGTGCCAGCAGAGCCTCAGGGGGTACCGGGGAGCTGTTTTTT	TRBV27	TRBJ2-2	TRBD1	NA